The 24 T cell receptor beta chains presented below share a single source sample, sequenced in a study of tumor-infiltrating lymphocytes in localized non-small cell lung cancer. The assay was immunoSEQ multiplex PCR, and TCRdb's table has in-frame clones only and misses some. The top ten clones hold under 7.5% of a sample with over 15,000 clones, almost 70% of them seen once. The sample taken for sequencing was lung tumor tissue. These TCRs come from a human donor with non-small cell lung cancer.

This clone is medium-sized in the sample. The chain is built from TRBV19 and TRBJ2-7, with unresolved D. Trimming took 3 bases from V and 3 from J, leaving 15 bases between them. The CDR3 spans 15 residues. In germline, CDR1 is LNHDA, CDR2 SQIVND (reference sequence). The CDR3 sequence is CASSMPTSGSYEQYF. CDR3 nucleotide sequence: TGTGCCAGTAGTATGCCCACGTCAGGCAGCTACGAGCAGTACTTC.

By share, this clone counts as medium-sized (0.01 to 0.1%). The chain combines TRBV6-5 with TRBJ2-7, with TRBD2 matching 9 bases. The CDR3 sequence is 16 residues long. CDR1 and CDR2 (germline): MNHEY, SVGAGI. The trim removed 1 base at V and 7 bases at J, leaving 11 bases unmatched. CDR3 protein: CASSYFRGLAGREQYF. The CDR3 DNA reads TGTGCCAGCAGTTACTTCCGGGGGCTAGCGGGACGGGAGCAGTACTTC.

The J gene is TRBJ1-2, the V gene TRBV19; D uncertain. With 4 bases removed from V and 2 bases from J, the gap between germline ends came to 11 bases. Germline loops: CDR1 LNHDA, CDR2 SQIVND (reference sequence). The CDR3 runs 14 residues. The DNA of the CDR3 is TGTGCCAGTAGTAGTGACATTGGAAACTATGGCTACACCTTC. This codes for CASSSDIGNYGYTF.

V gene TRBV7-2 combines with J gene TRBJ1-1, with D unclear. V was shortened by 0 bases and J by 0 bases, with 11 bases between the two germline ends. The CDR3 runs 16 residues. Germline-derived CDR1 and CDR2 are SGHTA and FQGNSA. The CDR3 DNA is TGTGCCAGCAGCTTAGCCCTAGGACGGATGAACACTGAAGCTTTCTTT. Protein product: CASSLALGRMNTEAFF. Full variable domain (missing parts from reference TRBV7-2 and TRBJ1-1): GAGVSQSPSNKVTEKGKDVELRCDPISGHTALYWYRQSLGQGLEFLIYFQGNSAPDKSGLPSDRFSAERTGGSVSTLTIQRTQQEDSAVYLCASSLALGRMNTEAFFGQGTRLTVV.

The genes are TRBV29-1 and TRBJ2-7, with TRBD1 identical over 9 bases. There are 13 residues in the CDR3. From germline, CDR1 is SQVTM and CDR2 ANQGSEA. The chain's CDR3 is CSAAPGQGREQYF. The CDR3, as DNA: TGCAGTGCCGCACCGGGACAGGGTAGGGAGCAGTACTTC.

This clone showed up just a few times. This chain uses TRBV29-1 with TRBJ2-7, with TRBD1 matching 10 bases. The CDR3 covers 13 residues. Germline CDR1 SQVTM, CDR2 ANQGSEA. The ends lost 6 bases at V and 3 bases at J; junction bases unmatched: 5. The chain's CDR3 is CSVRTGGNYEQYF. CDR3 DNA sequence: TGCAGCGTCCGGACAGGGGGGAACTACGAGCAGTACTTC.

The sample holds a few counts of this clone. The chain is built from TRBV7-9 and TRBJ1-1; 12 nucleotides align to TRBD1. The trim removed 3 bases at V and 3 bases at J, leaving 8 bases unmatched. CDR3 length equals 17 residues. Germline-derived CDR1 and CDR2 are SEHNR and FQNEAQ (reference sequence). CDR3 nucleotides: TGTGCCAGCAGCTTGGGACAGGGGGCGCGTCTGGACACTGAAGCTTTCTTT. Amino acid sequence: CASSLGQGARLDTEAFF.

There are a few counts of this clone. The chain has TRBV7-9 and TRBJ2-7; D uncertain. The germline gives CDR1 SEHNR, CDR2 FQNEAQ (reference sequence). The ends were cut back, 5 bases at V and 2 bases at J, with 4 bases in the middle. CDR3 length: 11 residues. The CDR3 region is CASSDTYEQYF. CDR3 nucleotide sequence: TGTGCCAGCAGCGATACCTACGAGCAGTACTTC. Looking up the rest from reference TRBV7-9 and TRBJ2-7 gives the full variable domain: DTGVSQNPRHKITKRGQNVTFRCDPISEHNRLYWYRQTLGQGPEFLTYFQNEAQLEKSRLLSDRFSAERPKGSFSTLEIQRTEQGDSAMYLCASSDTYEQYFGPGTRLTVT.

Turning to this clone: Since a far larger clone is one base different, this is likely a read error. Here the CDR3 reads CASSFRSGLLFGELFF. The CDR3 nucleotides are TGCGCCAGCAGCTTTAGGTCTGGACTCCTCTTCGGGGAGCTGTTTTTT. V usage is TRBV5-1 and J usage is TRBJ2-2, with D maybe TRBD2 (5 bases). Germline lookup yields CDR1 SGHRS and CDR2 YFSETQ. Trimming left V 2 bases short and J 7 bases short, with 18 bases between. The CDR3 extends over 16 amino acids. Drawing the rest from reference TRBV5-1 and TRBJ2-2, the complete variable domain is KAGVTQTPRYLIKTRGQQVTLSCSPISGHRSVSWYQQTPGQGLQFLFEYFSETQRNKGNFPGRFSGRQFSNSRSEMNVSTLELGDSALYLCASSFRSGLLFGELFFGEGSRLTVL.

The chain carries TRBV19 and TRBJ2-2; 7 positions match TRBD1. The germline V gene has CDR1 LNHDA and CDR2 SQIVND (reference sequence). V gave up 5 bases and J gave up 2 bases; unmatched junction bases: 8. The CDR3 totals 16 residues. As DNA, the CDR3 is TGTGCCAGTAGTCGCCCGACAGGGACAAACACCGGGGAGCTGTTTTTT. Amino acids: CASSRPTGTNTGELFF.

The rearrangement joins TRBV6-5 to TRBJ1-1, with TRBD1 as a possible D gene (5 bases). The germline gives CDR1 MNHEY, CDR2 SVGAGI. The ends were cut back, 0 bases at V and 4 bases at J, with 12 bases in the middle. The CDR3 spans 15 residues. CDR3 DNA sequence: TGTGCCAGCAGTTACTCGGGGGACTGGGCCACTGAAGCTTTCTTT. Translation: CASSYSGDWATEAFF.

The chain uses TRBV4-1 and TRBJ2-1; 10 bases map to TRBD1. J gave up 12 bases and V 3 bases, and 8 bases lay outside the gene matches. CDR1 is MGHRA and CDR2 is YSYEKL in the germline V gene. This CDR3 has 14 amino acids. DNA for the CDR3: TGCGCCAGCAGCCACCCCGGACAGGGGGTAGGGCAGTTCTTC. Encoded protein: CASSHPGQGVGQFF.

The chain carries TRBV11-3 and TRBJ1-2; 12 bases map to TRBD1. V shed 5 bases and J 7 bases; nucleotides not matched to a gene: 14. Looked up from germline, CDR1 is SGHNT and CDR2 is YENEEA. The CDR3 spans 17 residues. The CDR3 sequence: CASSLGGDRGRVGGYTF. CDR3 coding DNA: TGTGCCAGCAGCCTAGGAGGGGACAGGGGGCGCGTAGGTGGCTACACCTTC. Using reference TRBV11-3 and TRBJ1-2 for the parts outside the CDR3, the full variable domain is EAGVVQSPRYKIIEKKQPVAFWCNPISGHNTLYWYLQNLGQGPELLIRYENEEAVDDSQLPKDRFSAERLKGVDSTLKIQPAELGDSAVYLCASSLGGDRGRVGGYTFGSGTRLTVV.

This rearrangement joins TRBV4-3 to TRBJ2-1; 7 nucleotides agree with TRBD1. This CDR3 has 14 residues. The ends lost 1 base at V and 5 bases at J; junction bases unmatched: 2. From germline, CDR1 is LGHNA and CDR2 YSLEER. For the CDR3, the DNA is TGCGCCAGCAGCCAAGCCGACAGGGACAATGAGCAGTTCTTC. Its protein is CASSQADRDNEQFF.

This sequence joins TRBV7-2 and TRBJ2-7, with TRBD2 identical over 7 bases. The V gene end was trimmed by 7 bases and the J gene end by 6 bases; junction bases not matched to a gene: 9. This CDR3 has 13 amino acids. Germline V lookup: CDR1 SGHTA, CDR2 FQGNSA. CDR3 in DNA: TGTGCCAGCAACCCTGGACTAGAAGGCGAGCAGTACTTC. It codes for CASNPGLEGEQYF.

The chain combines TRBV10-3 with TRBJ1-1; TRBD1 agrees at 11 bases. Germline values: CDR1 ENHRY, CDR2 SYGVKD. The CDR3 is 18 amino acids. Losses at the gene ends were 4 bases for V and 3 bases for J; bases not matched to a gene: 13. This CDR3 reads CAISGFGTGGSRDTEAFF. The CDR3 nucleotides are TGTGCCATCAGTGGTTTCGGGACAGGGGGAAGTAGGGACACTGAAGCTTTCTTT.

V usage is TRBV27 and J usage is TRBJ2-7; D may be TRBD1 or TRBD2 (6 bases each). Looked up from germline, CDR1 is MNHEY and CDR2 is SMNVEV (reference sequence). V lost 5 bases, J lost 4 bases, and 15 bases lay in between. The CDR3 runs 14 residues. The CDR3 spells CASSAKGGGYEQYF. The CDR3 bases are TGTGCCAGCAGTGCAAAGGGGGGCGGGTACGAGCAGTACTTC.

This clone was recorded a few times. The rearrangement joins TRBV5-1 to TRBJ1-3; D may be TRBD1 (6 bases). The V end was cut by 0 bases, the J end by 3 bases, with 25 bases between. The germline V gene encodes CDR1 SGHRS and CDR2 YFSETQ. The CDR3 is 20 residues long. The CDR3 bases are TGCGCCAGCAGCTTGGAAGGGCGGCAGGGCATGAGGGGGAGTGGAAACACCATATATTTT. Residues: CASSLEGRQGMRGSGNTIYF.

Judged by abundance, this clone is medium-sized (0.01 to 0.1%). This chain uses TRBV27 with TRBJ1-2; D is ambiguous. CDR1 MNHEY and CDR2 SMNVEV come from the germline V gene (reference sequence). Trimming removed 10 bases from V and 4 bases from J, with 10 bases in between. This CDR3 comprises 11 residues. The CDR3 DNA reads TGTGCCACCCAGACGGCCTATGGCTACACCTTC. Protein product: CATQTAYGYTF.

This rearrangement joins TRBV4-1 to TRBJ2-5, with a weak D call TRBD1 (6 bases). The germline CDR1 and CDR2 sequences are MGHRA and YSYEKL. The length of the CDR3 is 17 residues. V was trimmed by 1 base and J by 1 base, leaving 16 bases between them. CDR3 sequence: CASSQVRVGDIQETQYF. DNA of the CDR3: TGCGCCAGCAGCCAAGTCCGGGTCGGGGACATCCAAGAGACCCAGTACTTC.

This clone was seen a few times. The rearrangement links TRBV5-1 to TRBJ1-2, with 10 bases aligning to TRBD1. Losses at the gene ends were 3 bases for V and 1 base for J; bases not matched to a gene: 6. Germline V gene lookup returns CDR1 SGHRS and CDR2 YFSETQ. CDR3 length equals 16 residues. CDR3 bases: TGCGCCAGCAGCTCGACCGGGACAGGGGATAACTATGGCTACACCTTC. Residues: CASSSTGTGDNYGYTF. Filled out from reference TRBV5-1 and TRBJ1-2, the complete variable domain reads KAGVTQTPRYLIKTRGQQVTLSCSPISGHRSVSWYQQTPGQGLQFLFEYFSETQRNKGNFPGRFSGRQFSNSRSEMNVSTLELGDSALYLCASSSTGTGDNYGYTFGSGTRLTVV.

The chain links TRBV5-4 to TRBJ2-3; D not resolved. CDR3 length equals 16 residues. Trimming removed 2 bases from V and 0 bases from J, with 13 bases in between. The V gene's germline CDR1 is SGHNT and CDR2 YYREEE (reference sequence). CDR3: CASSFGVTSSTDTQYF. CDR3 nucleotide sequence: TGTGCCAGCAGCTTTGGGGTAACCTCTAGCACAGATACGCAGTATTTT.

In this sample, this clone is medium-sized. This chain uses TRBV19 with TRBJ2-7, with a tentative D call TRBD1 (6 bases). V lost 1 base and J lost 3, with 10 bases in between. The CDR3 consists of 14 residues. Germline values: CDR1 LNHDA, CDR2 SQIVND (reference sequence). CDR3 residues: CASSIAGTIYEQYF. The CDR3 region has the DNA TGTGCCAGTAGTATAGCCGGGACAATCTACGAGCAGTACTTC.

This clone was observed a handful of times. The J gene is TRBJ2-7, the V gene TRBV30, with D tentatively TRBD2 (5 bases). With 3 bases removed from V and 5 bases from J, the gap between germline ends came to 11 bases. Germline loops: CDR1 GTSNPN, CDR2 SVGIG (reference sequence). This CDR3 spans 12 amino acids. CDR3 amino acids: CAWSKRSDEQYF. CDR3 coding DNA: TGTGCCTGGAGCAAGCGGAGTGACGAGCAGTACTTC. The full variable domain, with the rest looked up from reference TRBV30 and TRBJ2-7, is SQTIHQWPATLVQPVGSPLSLECTVEGTSNPNLYWYRQAAGRGLQLLFYSVGIGQISSEVPQNLSASRPQDRQFILSSKKLLLSDSGFYLCAWSKRSDEQYFGPGTRLTVT.